The 26 T cell receptor beta chains below all came from one sample that was sequenced in a study of blood T cells in healthy people across ages. Next came a second PCR, run for roughly 7 to 12 cycles, which used a sample-barcoded 5' primer along with a J-beta primer mix. TCRdb reanalysed the 5' RACE reads using MiXCR and keeps one entry per CDR3 protein. The sample yields 700,000 to 850,000 distinct CDR3 sequences, roughly 50% seen once. Sequences were obtained from blood. Receptors were obtained from an older man in good health.

The rearrangement links TRBV7-2 to TRBJ2-5; no definite D call. The closer fit of TRBJ2-7 to the DNA end suggests the J call may be wrong. The CDR3 is 17 residues long. The germline V gene has CDR1 SGHTA and CDR2 FQGNSA. The CDR3 sequence is CASSLESSSWQGREQYF. DNA of the CDR3: TGTGCCAGCAGCTTAGAATCTTCGAGCTGGCAAGGGCGCGAGCAGTACTTC.

The V and J genes are TRBV7-2 and TRBJ2-7; TRBD2 agrees at 8 bases. Unmatched junction bases numbered 9, after V lost 5 bases and J lost 3 bases. Germline V lookup: CDR1 SGHTA, CDR2 FQGNSA. The CDR3 length is 15 residues. The CDR3 DNA follows: TGTGCCAGCAGCCCTCGGGAGGGGTCTCGCTACGAGCAGTACTTC. It is translated as CASSPREGSRYEQYF.

The chain uses TRBV7-9 and TRBJ1-2, with TRBD1 identical over 7 bases. V trimming: 5 bases; J trimming: 5 bases; junction bases outside the gene matches: 5. The CDR3 is 13 residues long. Germline CDR1 is SEHNR and CDR2 is FQNEAQ (reference sequence). The CDR3 reads CASSGTEKYGYTF. In DNA form, the CDR3 reads TGTGCCAGCAGCGGGACAGAAAAGTATGGCTACACCTTC.

The chain employs TRBV29-1 and TRBJ2-5, with a possible D match to TRBD1 (6 bases). This CDR3 contains 13 residues. The ends were cut back, 3 bases at V and 4 bases at J, with 12 bases in the middle. CDR1 is SQVTM and CDR2 is ANQGSEA in the germline V gene. The CDR3 nucleotides read TGCAGCGTTGACAGGGGCAACCGAGAGACCCAGTACTTC. Translated: CSVDRGNRETQYF.

In its sample, this clonotype was seen once. This rearrangement joins TRBV20-1 to TRBJ2-5, with D maybe TRBD1 (6 bases). CDR3 length equals 13 residues. V was cut by 6 bases and J by 11 bases, with 22 bases left in between. CDR1 DFQATT and CDR2 SNEGSKA come from the germline V gene (reference sequence). The CDR3 region has the DNA TGCAGTGCCGCAGAGGGACAAGTCTATGAGCAGTACTTC. It specifies CSAAEGQVYEQYF.

A single count supports this clonotype. This sequence may be a read error, since a much larger clone differs from it by one base. The chain couples TRBV28 to TRBJ2-5; 9 positions match TRBD1. The CDR3 runs to 13 residues. V was pared by 6 bases and J by 4 bases, with 3 bases of the junction left unmatched. The germline gives CDR1 MDHEN, CDR2 SYDVKM. CDR3 sequence reads: CASSMTGGETQYF. The CDR3 DNA reads TGTGCCAGCAGCATGACAGGGGGAGAGACCCAGTACTTC. The entire variable domain, with the rest obtained from reference TRBV28 and TRBJ2-5, is as follows: DVKVTQSSRYLVKRTGEKVFLECVQDMDHENMFWYRQDPGLGLRLIYFSYDVKMKEKGDIPEGYSVSREKKERFSLILESASTNQTSMYLCASSMTGGETQYFGPGTRLLVL.

This clonotype was detected a few times. V and J are TRBV5-1 and TRBJ2-5, with 8 bases fitting TRBD2. CDR3 length: 15 residues. V was clipped by 5 bases and J by 5 bases; unmatched bases: 11. Germline values: CDR1 SGHRS, CDR2 YFSETQ. The CDR3 loop is CASRGLAGSAETQYF. CDR3 DNA sequence: TGCGCCAGCAGGGGTCTAGCGGGCTCAGCGGAGACCCAGTACTTC.

CDR3 DNA: TGTGCCAGCAGCCTATCGGACGCCCCGACGGATGAGCAGTTCTTC. It specifies CASSLSDAPTDEQFF. The chain combines TRBV3-1 with TRBJ2-1; D gene uncertain. With 4 bases removed from V and 8 bases from J, the gap between germline ends came to 18 bases. CDR3 length: 15 residues. Per the germline V gene, CDR1 is LGHDT and CDR2 is YNNKEL (reference sequence).

This clonotype was seen only a few times. The germline gene is not matched at one end of the junction; a read error may be the cause. This chain uses TRBV20-1 with TRBJ2-7; possibly TRBD2 for D (6 bases). Germline CDR1 reads DFQATT; CDR2 reads SNEGSKA (reference sequence). This CDR3 is 14 amino acids long. Here the CDR3 reads CSARPGVHSYEQYF. CDR3 in DNA: TGTAGTGCTAGGCCGGGAGTGCACTCCTACGAGCAGTACTTC.

The chain couples TRBV2 to TRBJ2-7, with 9 bases identical to TRBD1. Germline values: CDR1 SNHLY, CDR2 FYNNEI. This CDR3 region has 14 residues. J was trimmed by 1 base and V by 6 bases; bases with no gene match: 4. CDR3 bases: TGTGCCAGCAGGAGGGACAGGGTGTCCTACGAGCAGTACTTC. Its protein product is CASRRDRVSYEQYF.

The V gene is TRBV4-2, the J gene TRBJ1-1; D uncertain. Germline V CDR1 and CDR2: LGHNA, YNFKEQ. V was trimmed by 3 bases and J by 0 bases, leaving 11 bases between them. The CDR3 has 15 amino acids. The DNA of the CDR3 is TGTGCCAGCAGCCAGGCCCCCCAGATGAACACTGAAGCTTTCTTT. It yields the protein CASSQAPQMNTEAFF.

A few counts support this clonotype. The chain is built from TRBV9 and TRBJ2-1; a weak D match, TRBD2 (6 bases). Germline assignment: CDR1 SGDLS and CDR2 YYNGEE. V was trimmed by 3 bases and J by 5 bases, leaving 18 bases between them. CDR3 length: 16 amino acids. This CDR3 reads CASSGGSGRGNNEQFF. CDR3 in DNA: TGTGCCAGCAGCGGGGGCTCCGGGAGAGGAAACAATGAGCAGTTCTTC.

V is TRBV18 and J is TRBJ1-2; D not resolved. Germline V gene sequence: CDR1 KGHSH, CDR2 LQKENI. This CDR3 is 11 amino acids long. Between the trimmed V and J ends, which lost 6 bases and 8 bases, there was a span of 10 bases. The DNA for the CDR3 is TGTGCCAGCTCTCGGGATTTAGGCTACACCTTC. Amino acid sequence: CASSRDLGYTF.

To note about this clonotype: At one end the junction does not follow the germline gene, possibly because of a read error. The CDR3 protein is CGATILTSSYEQYF. CDR3 DNA sequence: TGCGGTGCCACAATCCTGACTAGCTCCTACGAGCAGTACTTC. The rearrangement joins TRBV20-1 to TRBJ2-7; a possible D gene is TRBD2 (6 bases). This CDR3 contains 14 residues. Germline loops: CDR1 DFQATT, CDR2 SNEGSKA (reference sequence).

This clonotype appeared a single time. The V gene is TRBV10-3, the J gene TRBJ2-1; 10 nucleotides align to TRBD1. The ends lost 3 bases at V and 9 bases at J; junction bases unmatched: 8. The CDR3 runs 15 residues. Germline V CDR1 and CDR2: ENHRY, SYGVKD. CDR3 loop: CAISDRGQGEGEQFF. In DNA form, the CDR3 reads TGTGCCATCAGTGATCGCGGACAGGGGGAAGGTGAGCAGTTCTTC.

This chain links TRBV9 with TRBJ2-1, with 8 bases aligning to TRBD1. This CDR3 contains 16 residues. Trimming took 2 bases from V and 0 from J; bases not matched to a gene: 4. The germline gives CDR1 SGDLS, CDR2 YYNGEE. The CDR3 is CASSVTGGSSYNEQFF. The CDR3 bases are TGTGCCAGCAGCGTTACAGGGGGTAGCTCCTACAATGAGCAGTTCTTC.

In this sample, this clonotype turned up a few times. V is TRBV13 and J is TRBJ2-3; 8 bases are shared with TRBD1. After removal of 5 bases from V and 4 bases from J, the junction contained 8 bases not matched to a gene. The CDR3 consists of 15 residues. The V gene's germline CDR1 is PRHDT and CDR2 FYEKMQ (reference sequence). CDR3 protein: CASSPRTGLADTQYF. Here the CDR3 DNA reads TGTGCCAGCAGCCCCCGGACAGGGTTGGCAGATACGCAGTATTTT.

This chain connects TRBV6-5 to TRBJ2-7; D call uncertain. Germline CDR1 and CDR2: MNHEY and SVGAGI. V was trimmed by 5 bases and J by 3 bases, leaving 17 bases between them. The CDR3 totals 15 residues. The chain's CDR3 is CASSSQGPEDYEQYF. CDR3 sequence (DNA): TGTGCCAGCAGTAGTCAAGGGCCGGAAGACTACGAGCAGTACTTC.

The rearrangement links TRBV20-1 to TRBJ2-1, with D possibly matching TRBD2 (6 bases). Per germline, CDR1 DFQATT and CDR2 SNEGSKA (reference sequence). V lost 6 bases, J lost 5 bases, and 17 bases lay in between. This CDR3 is built from 14 residues. The CDR3 DNA is TGCAGTGCGCACGGGGGTTCCAGTCACAATGAGCAGTTCTTC. It codes for CSAHGGSSHNEQFF.

This chain uses TRBV6-6 with TRBJ1-1, with 9 bases lining up with TRBD1. J lost 5 bases, V lost 6 bases, and 10 bases had no gene match. The CDR3 loop spans 15 amino acids. The germline CDR1 and CDR2 sequences are MNHNY and SVGAGI (reference sequence). The CDR3 sequence: CASSRPGQGGTEAFF. The CDR3 nucleotides are TGTGCCAGCAGCCGCCCGGGACAGGGAGGTACTGAAGCTTTCTTT.

This clonotype appeared many times. J is TRBJ2-1 and V is TRBV10-2, with 12 bases fitting TRBD2. CDR1 and CDR2 (germline): WSHSY, SAAADI. The junction had 11 bases not matched to a gene; V was cut back by 4 bases and J by 13 bases. The CDR3 has 15 residues. Here the CDR3 reads CASSGELAGGLEQFF. The DNA of the CDR3 is TGCGCCAGCAGTGGGGAGCTAGCGGGAGGGCTAGAACAGTTCTTC.

Turning to this clonotype: One end of the junction does not line up with germline, which may come from a read error. The chain carries TRBV14 and TRBJ1-2; D is unresolved. CDR1 and CDR2 from the germline V gene are SGHDN and FVKESK. The CDR3 is 13 residues long. CDR3 in DNA: TGTGCCAGTAGCCAAGACACCAACTATGGCTACACCTTC. Translation gives CASSQDTNYGYTF.

This clonotype was observed a few times. This chain links TRBV7-4 with TRBJ2-4; D unresolved. This CDR3 comprises 15 residues. Trimming took 4 bases from V and 0 from J, leaving 10 bases between them. In germline, CDR1 is SGHVT, CDR2 SQSDAQ. The CDR3 bases are TGTGCCAGCAGCTGGATTGGTACAGCCAAAAACATTCAGTACTTC. Its protein is CASSWIGTAKNIQYF.

This chain connects TRBV3-1 to TRBJ2-3, with 13 positions matching TRBD2. CDR1 and CDR2 (germline): LGHDT, YNNKEL (reference sequence). V was clipped by 4 bases and J by 1 base; unmatched bases: 8. CDR3 length equals 18 residues. CDR3 DNA: TGTGCCAGCAGCCCAGCCCGGGGACTAGCGGGACGCACAGATACGCAGTATTTT. Encoded protein: CASSPARGLAGRTDTQYF.

This clonotype has only a few counts. This chain uses TRBV13 with TRBJ2-5, with D maybe TRBD2 (6 bases). The CDR3 totals 14 residues. The germline V and J ends were trimmed by 5 bases and 2 bases, with 12 bases remaining between them. The germline gives CDR1 PRHDT, CDR2 FYEKMQ (reference sequence). The CDR3: CASSLRDFQETQYF. Here the CDR3 DNA reads TGTGCCAGCAGCCTACGGGACTTTCAAGAGACCCAGTACTTC.

The chain employs TRBV6-5 and TRBJ2-4; 7 positions match TRBD1. There are 14 residues in the CDR3. After removal of 4 bases from V and 7 bases from J, the junction contained 7 bases not matched to a gene. Germline V gene data show CDR1 as MNHEY and CDR2 as SVGAGI. CDR3 DNA sequence: TGTGCCAGCAGTTCGCACAGGGGCGGCAACATTCAGTACTTC. As protein: CASSSHRGGNIQYF.